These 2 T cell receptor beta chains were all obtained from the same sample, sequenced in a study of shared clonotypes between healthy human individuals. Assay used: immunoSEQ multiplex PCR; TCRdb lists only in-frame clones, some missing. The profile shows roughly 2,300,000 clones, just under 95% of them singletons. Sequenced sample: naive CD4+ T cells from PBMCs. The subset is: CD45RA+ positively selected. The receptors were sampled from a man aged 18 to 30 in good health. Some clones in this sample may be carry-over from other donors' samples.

The CDR3 bases are TGCGCCAGCAGCCAAGATCGGCGGGACGGATACGAGCAGTACTTC. It is translated as CASSQDRRDGYEQYF. The chain joins TRBV4-1 to TRBJ2-7, with D maybe TRBD2 (6 bases). Germline assignment: CDR1 MGHRA and CDR2 YSYEKL. This CDR3 is 15 amino acids long. The V and J ends lost 0 bases and 4 bases respectively, with 13 bases between them.

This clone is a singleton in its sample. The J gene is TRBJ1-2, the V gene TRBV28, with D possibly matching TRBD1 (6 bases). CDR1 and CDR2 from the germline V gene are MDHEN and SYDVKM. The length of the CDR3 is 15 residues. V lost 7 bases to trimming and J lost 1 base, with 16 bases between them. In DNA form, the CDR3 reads TGTGCCAGCACCAAAGGGGGTAATTTTAACTATGGCTACACCTTC. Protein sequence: CASTKGGNFNYGYTF.